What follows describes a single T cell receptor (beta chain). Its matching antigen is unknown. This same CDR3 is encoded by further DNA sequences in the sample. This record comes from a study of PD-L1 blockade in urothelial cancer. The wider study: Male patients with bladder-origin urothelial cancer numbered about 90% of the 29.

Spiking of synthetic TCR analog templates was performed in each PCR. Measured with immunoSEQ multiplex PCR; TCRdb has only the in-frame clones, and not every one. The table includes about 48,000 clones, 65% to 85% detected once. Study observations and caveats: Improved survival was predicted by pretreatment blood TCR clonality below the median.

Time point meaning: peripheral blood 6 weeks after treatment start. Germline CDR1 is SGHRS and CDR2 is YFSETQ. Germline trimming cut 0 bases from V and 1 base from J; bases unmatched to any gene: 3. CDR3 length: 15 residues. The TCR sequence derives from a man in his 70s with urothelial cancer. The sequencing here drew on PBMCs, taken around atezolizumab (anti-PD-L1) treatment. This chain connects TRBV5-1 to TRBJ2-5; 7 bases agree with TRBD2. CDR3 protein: CASSLGLAVQETQYF. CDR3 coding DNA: TGCGCCAGCAGCTTGGGGCTAGCGGTCCAAGAGACCCAGTACTTC.